The 23 T cell receptor beta chains reported below all come from one sample, sequenced in a study of identical twins. One entry per CDR3 protein results from TCRdb running MiXCR on the 5' RACE reads. The sample includes roughly 480,000 distinct CDR3 sequences, 20% to 25% of them seen just once. The same sample was also studied in work on T cells expressing NK-cell markers.

Sequencing was done on a sample of CD4+ T cells sorted from blood. Every receptor here comes from a woman aged 18-29 years in good health.

This clonotype was picked up a small number of times. The rearrangement uses TRBV7-8 and TRBJ1-4; a weak D match, TRBD1 (5 bases). The CDR3 consists of 16 residues. The germline CDR1 and CDR2 sequences are SGHVS and FQNEAQ. V lost 0 bases and J 1 base, leaving 9 bases between the germline ends. CDR3 sequence reads: CASSLASGQTNEKLFF. In nucleotides, the CDR3 is TGTGCCAGCAGCTTAGCTTCGGGGCAAACTAATGAAAAACTGTTTTTT.

The V and J genes are TRBV30 and TRBJ2-7; D may match TRBD1 or TRBD2 (5 bases each). The CDR3 sequence is 14 residues long. V was shortened by 0 bases and J by 2 bases, with 11 bases between the two germline ends. In germline, CDR1 is GTSNPN, CDR2 SVGIG (reference sequence). In DNA form, the CDR3 reads TGTGCCTGGAGTGTAGGGGTTAGCGCCTACGAGCAGTACTTC. Amino acids: CAWSVGVSAYEQYF.

The chain has TRBV7-2 and TRBJ2-7; D is undetermined. From germline, CDR1 is SGHTA and CDR2 FQGNSA. The CDR3 covers 13 residues. V was cut by 5 bases and J by 2 bases, with 10 bases left in between. CDR3 protein: CASSGEVPYEQYF. CDR3 nucleotide sequence: TGTGCCAGCAGCGGAGAGGTTCCCTACGAGCAGTACTTC.

With respect to this clonotype: A much larger clonotype is one base distant, so this may be a read error. The V and J genes are TRBV2 and TRBJ2-3; D gene ambiguous. Germline V gene data show CDR1 as SNHLY and CDR2 as FYNNEI. The V end lost 4 bases, the J end lost 0 bases, and 5 bases lay between the germline ends. There are 13 residues in the CDR3. The CDR3 DNA sequence: TGTGCCAGCAGTGCCGAGAGCACAGATACGCAGTATTTT. Its translation is CASSAESTDTQYF.

This chain uses TRBV20-1 with TRBJ1-1; 7 nucleotides match TRBD1. Germline CDR1 reads DFQATT; CDR2 reads SNEGSKA (reference sequence). CDR3 length: 14 residues. Trimming removed 3 bases from V and 8 bases from J; junction bases left unmatched: 12. CDR3: CSASYPDRVYEAFF. The CDR3 nucleotides read TGCAGTGCTAGTTACCCTGACAGGGTGTACGAAGCTTTCTTT.

In its sample, this clonotype was seen a few times. This sequence joins TRBV5-1 and TRBJ2-7; no clear D gene. This CDR3 comprises 16 residues. Germline CDR1 and CDR2: SGHRS and YFSETQ. The germline V and J ends were trimmed by 4 bases and 0 bases, with 17 bases remaining between them. The CDR3 protein is CASSIDMISSSYEQYF. In nucleotides, the CDR3 is TGCGCCAGCAGCATAGACATGATTTCGAGCTCCTACGAGCAGTACTTC.

The rearrangement joins TRBV5-1 to TRBJ2-1; TRBD2 agrees at 11 bases. CDR1 and CDR2 (germline): SGHRS, YFSETQ. V lost 0 bases, J lost 12 bases, and 5 bases stayed unmatched. The CDR3 has 14 amino acids. Written as DNA, the CDR3 is TGCGCCAGCAGCTTGGATACCGGGACTAGCGGGCAGTTCTTC. Translation gives CASSLDTGTSGQFF.

The chain employs TRBV20-1 and TRBJ1-5, with D uncertain. This CDR3 is built from 13 residues. Germline-derived CDR1 and CDR2 are DFQATT and SNEGSKA (reference sequence). V was shortened by 0 bases and J by 6 bases, with 9 bases between the two germline ends. DNA of the CDR3: TGCAGTGCTAGAGATGAGTTTAGTCAGCCCCAGCATTTT. Protein: CSARDEFSQPQHF.

This clonotype has more than one count but fewer than ten. This CDR3 reads CASSYPRDSYTF. As DNA, the CDR3 is TGTGCCAGCAGTTACCCCCGGGACTCCTACACCTTC. The V call is TRBV6-2 or TRBV6-3, the J call TRBJ1-2, with D possibly TRBD1 on 5 matching bases. V shed 2 bases and J shed 10 bases, with 11 bases lying between them. CDR1 and CDR2 (germline): MNHEY, SVGEGT. There are 12 residues in the CDR3.

V gene TRBV6-1 combines with J gene TRBJ2-7; 10 bases are shared with TRBD1. This CDR3 spans 14 amino acids. Germline loops: CDR1 MNHNS, CDR2 SASEGT. Trimming took 6 bases from V and 5 from J; bases not matched to a gene: 7. The CDR3 loop is CASRPPGQGNEQYF. As DNA, the CDR3 is TGTGCCAGCAGGCCTCCGGGACAGGGGAACGAGCAGTACTTC.

Many counts were recorded for this clonotype. J is TRBJ2-1 and V is TRBV12-3 or TRBV12-4; perhaps D is TRBD1 or TRBD2 (7 bases each). Trimming took off 6 bases at V and 3 bases at J, with 15 bases between the two ends. The CDR3 sequence is 15 residues long. CDR3 protein: CASSPGGGRYNEQFF. CDR3 nucleotide sequence: TGTGCCAGCAGCCCAGGGGGGGGCCGCTACAATGAGCAGTTCTTC.

The chain employs TRBV29-1 and TRBJ2-5, with D possibly called TRBD1 or TRBD2 (5 bases each). Trimming took off 7 bases at V and 7 bases at J, with 13 bases between the two ends. CDR1 SQVTM and CDR2 ANQGSEA come from the germline V gene. The CDR3 extends over 11 amino acids. CDR3 sequence reads: CSAGDEWTQYF. The DNA for the CDR3 is TGCAGCGCCGGGGACGAGTGGACCCAGTACTTC.

Ten or more counts support this clonotype. V and J are TRBV6-5 and TRBJ2-7; 8 bases line up with TRBD2. Germline CDR1 reads MNHEY; CDR2 reads SVGAGI. V was clipped by 5 bases and J by 7 bases; unmatched bases: 4. The CDR3 has 12 residues. The CDR3 DNA reads as TGTGCCAGCAGTCCCCGGGGGGGAGAGCAGTACTTC. Protein product: CASSPRGGEQYF.

The chain uses TRBV15 and TRBJ2-2; D gene ambiguous. CDR3 size: 15 residues. V was cut by 0 bases and J by 6 bases, with 11 bases left in between. Germline V CDR1 and CDR2: LNHNV, YYDKDF (reference sequence). The CDR3 region is CATSRDISQAGELFF. CDR3 DNA sequence: TGTGCCACCAGCAGAGATATCTCGCAAGCCGGGGAGCTGTTTTTT. Drawing the rest from reference TRBV15 and TRBJ2-2, the complete variable domain is DAMVIQNPRYQVTQFGKPVTLSCSQTLNHNVMYWYQQKSSQAPKLLFHYYDKDFNNEADTPDNFQSRRPNTSFCFLDIRSPGLGDTAMYLCATSRDISQAGELFFGEGSRLTVL.

The V and J genes are TRBV12-3 or TRBV12-4 and TRBJ2-7; the D call may be TRBD1 or TRBD2 (5 bases each). The CDR3 covers 14 residues. The V end lost 5 bases, the J end lost 7 bases, and 18 bases lay between the germline ends. The DNA of the CDR3 is TGTGCCAGCAGTCGAACTCGGGACGCGGGTGAGCAGTACTTC. This sequence encodes CASSRTRDAGEQYF.

In its sample, this clonotype was seen many times. This chain joins TRBV10-1 and TRBJ2-1, with 13 bases aligning to TRBD2. In germline, CDR1 is WNHNN, CDR2 SYGVQD (reference sequence). The V gene end was trimmed by 3 bases and the J gene end by 3 bases; junction bases not matched to a gene: 14. The CDR3 has 20 amino acids. The CDR3: CASSDRRLAGGPSVYNEQFF. The CDR3 DNA sequence: TGCGCCAGCAGTGACCGACGACTAGCGGGGGGTCCTTCCGTCTACAATGAGCAGTTCTTC.

This clonotype was seen a handful of times. V gene TRBV29-1 combines with J gene TRBJ2-1; maybe TRBD2 (6 bases). CDR1 SQVTM and CDR2 ANQGSEA come from the germline V gene. Trimming shortened V by 4 bases and J by 7 bases, and 17 bases separated the two germline ends. The CDR3 has 14 amino acids. The CDR3 spells CSVGDWGGSNEQFF. The CDR3 bases are TGCAGCGTTGGGGACTGGGGCGGGTCAAATGAGCAGTTCTTC.

The CDR3 DNA is TGTGCCACCAGCAGAGTGGCAGGGGTAGCCTACGAGCAGTACTTC. It translates to CATSRVAGVAYEQYF. The chain couples TRBV15 to TRBJ2-7; D perhaps matches TRBD1 (6 bases). Per germline, CDR1 LNHNV and CDR2 YYDKDF (reference sequence). The CDR3 sequence is 15 residues long. V gave up 1 base and J gave up 2 bases, with 12 bases separating them. Full variable domain (outside the CDR3, taken from reference TRBV15 and TRBJ2-7): DAMVIQNPRYQVTQFGKPVTLSCSQTLNHNVMYWYQQKSSQAPKLLFHYYDKDFNNEADTPDNFQSRRPNTSFCFLDIRSPGLGDTAMYLCATSRVAGVAYEQYFGPGTRLTVT.

This clonotype was observed a handful of times. The V gene is TRBV19, the J gene TRBJ2-1; D is possibly TRBD2 (6 bases). Trimming removed 5 bases at V and 0 bases at J, with 14 bases between. CDR1 is LNHDA, CDR2 SQIVND, per germline (reference sequence). This CDR3 spans 16 amino acids. The CDR3 region has the DNA TGTGCCAGTAGTTCCTGGGACTTTGGCTCCTACAATGAGCAGTTCTTC. Translating it yields CASSSWDFGSYNEQFF.

The chain uses TRBV30 and TRBJ1-2; D is possibly TRBD1 (5 bases). The CDR3 spans 14 residues. Trimming removed 2 bases at V and 7 bases at J, with 17 bases between. Per the germline V gene, CDR1 is GTSNPN and CDR2 is SVGIG (reference sequence). CDR3 region: CAWSPHQGWSGYTF. In DNA form, the CDR3 reads TGTGCCTGGAGTCCACACCAGGGATGGAGTGGCTACACCTTC.

This chain uses TRBV5-1 with TRBJ2-2; 8 nucleotides align to TRBD1. This CDR3 has 15 amino acids. Looked up from germline, CDR1 is SGHRS and CDR2 is YFSETQ. V lost 0 bases and J lost 3; bases outside the gene matches: 1. In nucleotides, the CDR3 is TGCGCCAGCAGCTTGGACAGGGGGGACACCGGGGAGCTGTTTTTT. Translating it yields CASSLDRGDTGELFF.

The table lists this clonotype with many counts. The V gene is TRBV12-3 or TRBV12-4, the J gene TRBJ2-5, with TRBD2 matching 8 bases. With 3 bases clipped from V and 5 bases from J, the junction kept 5 bases outside the gene matches. The CDR3 loop spans 14 amino acids. CDR3 bases: TGTGCCAGCAGTTTCGGGGGGGCCCTGGAGACCCAGTACTTC. It is translated as CASSFGGALETQYF.

This clonotype was picked up many times. The chain links TRBV5-1 to TRBJ2-3, with 8 bases aligning to TRBD1. The CDR3 spans 15 residues. Trimming cost V 0 bases and J 6 bases; bases outside gene matches: 6. Per germline, CDR1 SGHRS and CDR2 YFSETQ. CDR3 residues: CASSLEGQGSDTQYF. The CDR3 DNA is TGCGCCAGCAGCTTGGAAGGACAGGGAAGTGATACGCAGTATTTT.